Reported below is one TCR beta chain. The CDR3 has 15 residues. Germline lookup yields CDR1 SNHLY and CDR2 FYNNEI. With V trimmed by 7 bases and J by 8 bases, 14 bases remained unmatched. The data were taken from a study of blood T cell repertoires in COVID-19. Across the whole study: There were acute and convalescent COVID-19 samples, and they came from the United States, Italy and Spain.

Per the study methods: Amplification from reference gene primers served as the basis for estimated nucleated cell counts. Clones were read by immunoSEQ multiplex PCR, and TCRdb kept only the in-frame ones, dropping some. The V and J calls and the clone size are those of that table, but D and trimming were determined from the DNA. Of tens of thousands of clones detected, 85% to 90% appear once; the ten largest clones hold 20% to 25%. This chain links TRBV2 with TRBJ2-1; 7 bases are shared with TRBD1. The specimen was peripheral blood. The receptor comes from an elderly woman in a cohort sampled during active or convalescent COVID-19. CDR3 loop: CASKGDRFLTDEQFF. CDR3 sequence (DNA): TGTGCCAGCAAGGGGGACAGATTTCTTACTGATGAGCAGTTCTTC.